Shown below are 11 T cell receptor beta chains from a single sample sequenced in a study of blood T cell repertoires in COVID-19. Measured with immunoSEQ multiplex PCR; TCRdb has only the in-frame clones, and not every one. The sample lists under 80,000 clones, about 80% seen once, with around 6% in the top ten. The sample consisted of peripheral blood. The source is a woman in her sixties or seventies with acute or convalescent COVID-19.

The chain combines TRBV5-1 with TRBJ2-7; TRBD2 matches 7 bases. In germline, CDR1 is SGHRS, CDR2 YFSETQ. V shed 5 bases and J 3 bases; nucleotides not matched to a gene: 8. CDR3 length: 14 amino acids. CDR3 residues: CASSRGDFFYEQYF. CDR3 DNA sequence: TGCGCCAGCAGTCGGGGGGACTTTTTCTACGAGCAGTACTTC.

The chain has TRBV6-5 and TRBJ2-7; tentative D call: TRBD1 (5 bases). Deletions cut 0 bases from V and 5 bases from J, with 14 bases between. Germline V CDR1 and CDR2: MNHEY, SVGAGI. This CDR3 contains 15 residues. For the CDR3, the DNA is TGTGCCAGCAGTTACTCAGCAGGGCCACCCAACGAGCAGTACTTC. Translated, it gives CASSYSAGPPNEQYF.

The chain joins TRBV28 to TRBJ1-1; maybe TRBD1 (6 bases). This CDR3 contains 13 residues. Trimming pared 5 bases from V and 2 bases from J, leaving 9 bases between. Germline CDR1 and CDR2: MDHEN and SYDVKM. The CDR3 region has the DNA TGTGCCAGCAGTCGAGGGGGAAACACTGAAGCTTTCTTT. It codes for CASSRGGNTEAFF.

The chain has TRBV29-1 and TRBJ1-1; perhaps TRBD1 as D (5 bases). The germline V gene has CDR1 SQVTM and CDR2 ANQGSEA. Trimming took off 7 bases at V and 1 base at J, with 13 bases between the two ends. The CDR3 runs to 13 residues. CDR3 sequence reads: CSAHLGQNTEAFF. As DNA, the CDR3 is TGCAGCGCTCACCTGGGGCAGAACACTGAAGCTTTCTTT.

The chain employs TRBV15 and TRBJ1-4; TRBD1 matches at 9 bases. The CDR3 extends over 15 amino acids. Germline trimming cut 5 bases from V and 7 bases from J; bases unmatched to any gene: 8. CDR1 is LNHNV, CDR2 YYDKDF, per germline (reference sequence). The CDR3 loop is CATSGPGQGREKLFF. As DNA, the CDR3 is TGTGCCACCAGCGGACCGGGACAGGGACGTGAAAAACTGTTTTTT.

The V and J genes are TRBV7-9 and TRBJ2-1; TRBD2 agrees at 15 bases. This CDR3 has 18 residues. V shed 4 bases and J 0 bases; nucleotides not matched to a gene: 4. Germline CDR1 and CDR2: SEHNR and FQNEAQ (reference sequence). CDR3 coding DNA: TGTGCCAGCAGCTCCGGGACTAGCGGGGGGAGCTCCTACAATGAGCAGTTCTTC. Encoded protein: CASSSGTSGGSSYNEQFF.

This rearrangement joins TRBV4-2 to TRBJ1-5, with 8 bases matching TRBD1. V trimming: 0 bases; J trimming: 0 bases; junction bases outside the gene matches: 7. This CDR3 region has 18 residues. The germline gives CDR1 LGHNA, CDR2 YNFKEQ. For the CDR3, the DNA is TGTGCCAGCAGCCAAGACCGGGGACAGGCCTATAGCAATCAGCCCCAGCATTTT. This codes for CASSQDRGQAYSNQPQHF.

The CDR3 DNA sequence: TGTGCCAGCAGCTTAGACTCTCTTGTACAGGGGGGCGCTGAAGCTTTCTTT. Translating it yields CASSLDSLVQGGAEAFF. V usage is TRBV11-2 and J usage is TRBJ1-1; 8 nucleotides line up with TRBD1. The CDR3 runs 17 residues. Germline trimming cut 0 bases from V and 6 bases from J; bases unmatched to any gene: 12. Germline CDR1 and CDR2: SGHAT and FQNNGV.

The chain employs TRBV7-2 and TRBJ1-1; D gene ambiguous. The CDR3 is made up of 13 amino acids. V lost 4 bases, J lost 6 bases, and 12 bases lay in between. CDR1 SGHTA and CDR2 FQGNSA come from the germline V gene. The CDR3 sequence is CASSSPQTAEAFF. DNA of the CDR3: TGTGCCAGCAGCTCCCCACAGACGGCTGAAGCTTTCTTT.

V and J are TRBV6-1 and TRBJ2-7; 11 bases map to TRBD1. CDR1 is MNHNS and CDR2 is SASEGT in the germline V gene. The V and J ends lost 4 bases and 5 bases, in that order; junction bases with no gene match: 13. This CDR3 is built from 17 residues. The CDR3 coding sequence is TGTGCCAGCAGTGCCTTCGCCGGACAGGGGGCCGGCAACGAGCAGTACTTC. It is translated as CASSAFAGQGAGNEQYF.

This chain connects TRBV5-5 to TRBJ2-7, with unresolved D. Trimming shortened V by 0 bases and J by 0 bases, and 10 bases separated the two germline ends. The germline gives CDR1 SGHKS, CDR2 YYEKEE (reference sequence). This CDR3 contains 15 residues. CDR3 sequence: CASSLGAESSYEQYF. CDR3 coding DNA: TGTGCCAGCAGCTTGGGTGCGGAGAGCTCCTACGAGCAGTACTTC.